These 21 T cell receptor beta chains came from one sample sequenced in a study of cytomegalovirus exposure and HLA in healthy donors. Vbeta (60) and Jbeta (13) primers were used in the PCR. The protocol was immunoSEQ multiplex PCR, while the TCRdb copy is restricted to in-frame clones and leaves out a portion. Of about 120,000 clones listed, roughly 80% are singletons. The sample was PBMCs. These receptors were taken from a middle-aged woman in good health and CMV-seronegative.

Details on this clone: Other DNA sequences from this sample encode an identical CDR3 as well. The chain combines TRBV7-2 with TRBJ2-3; no firm D call. Trimming removed 3 bases at V and 0 bases at J, with 10 bases between. This CDR3 is built from 15 residues. Germline V lookup: CDR1 SGHTA, CDR2 FQGNSA. The CDR3 is CASSFEPGSTDTQYF. The CDR3 DNA reads TGTGCCAGCAGCTTTGAGCCGGGTAGCACAGATACGCAGTATTTT.

As concerns this clone: At one end, the junction sequence differs from germline, possibly due to a read error. The chain links TRBV4-1 to TRBJ1-5; unclear D gene. Germline values: CDR1 MGHRA, CDR2 YSYEKL. This CDR3 comprises 13 residues. The CDR3 nucleotides are TGTGCCAGCAGCCCCCATTCCAGCGGCCCCCCGGATTTT. Encoded protein: CASSPHSSGPPDF.

CDR3 coding DNA: TGTGCCAGCAGTGAGGACGGGAGGAGGTACGAGCAGTACTTC. This translates into CASSEDGRRYEQYF. The chain combines TRBV6-1 with TRBJ2-7; 7 bases match TRBD2. Germline assignment: CDR1 MNHNS and CDR2 SASEGT. The junction had 6 bases not matched to a gene; V was cut back by 3 bases and J by 4 bases. This CDR3 is built from 14 residues.

The chain uses TRBV9 and TRBJ2-1; TRBD2 agrees at 7 bases. V was pared by 0 bases and J by 5 bases, with 5 bases of the junction left unmatched. The CDR3 is made up of 15 amino acids. Germline V gives CDR1 SGDLS, CDR2 YYNGEE. In nucleotides, the CDR3 is TGTGCCAGCAGCGTAGATGGGGGGGGGAACAATGAGCAGTTCTTC. Amino acid sequence: CASSVDGGGNNEQFF. The whole variable domain, filled in from reference TRBV9 and TRBJ2-1, reads DSGVTQTPKHLITATGQRVTLRCSPRSGDLSVYWYQQSLDQGLQFLIQYYNGEERAKGNILERFSAQQFPDLHSELNLSSLELGDSALYFCASSVDGGGNNEQFFGPGTRLTVL.

The chain recombines TRBV28 with TRBJ2-3; 7 bases line up with TRBD2. The ends lost 6 bases at V and 1 base at J; junction bases unmatched: 13. CDR1 is MDHEN, CDR2 SYDVKM, per germline. CDR3 length equals 17 residues. DNA for the CDR3: TGTGCCAGCAGCTGGGAGCAGACCCGGGAGGGCACAGATACGCAGTATTTT. Amino acid sequence: CASSWEQTREGTDTQYF.

As to this clone: Germline is not matched at one junction end, which may reflect a read error. The chain employs TRBV7-9 and TRBJ2-1; 8 positions match TRBD1. Germline V lookup: CDR1 SEHNR, CDR2 FQNEAQ (reference sequence). The CDR3 is made up of 15 amino acids. This chain's CDR3 is CSSSSDRGSYNEQFF. The DNA of the CDR3 is TGTTCCAGCAGTTCCGACAGGGGTTCCTACAATGAGCAGTTCTTC.

This clone was observed a few times. This chain uses TRBV4-2 with TRBJ2-7, with D possibly TRBD1 on 6 matching bases. V was clipped by 4 bases and J by 6 bases, with 10 bases between them. Germline V gives CDR1 LGHNA, CDR2 YNFKEQ. The CDR3 has 12 residues. The CDR3 sequence is CASSPTGSEQYF. CDR3 bases: TGTGCCAGCAGCCCGACAGGATCCGAGCAGTACTTC.

This clone has just one count. This chain joins TRBV18 and TRBJ1-2; TRBD1 agrees at 9 bases. Germline V gene data show CDR1 as KGHSH and CDR2 as LQKENI. This CDR3 is built from 15 residues. V gave up 2 bases and J gave up 7 bases; unmatched junction bases: 8. CDR3 DNA sequence: TGTGCCAGCTCACCAGGAACAGGGGGCTTGAGTGGCTACACCTTC. Translating gives CASSPGTGGLSGYTF.

The chain joins TRBV30 to TRBJ1-5, with TRBD1 as a possible D gene (5 bases). V was trimmed by 2 bases and J by 3 bases, leaving 11 bases between them. Germline loops: CDR1 GTSNPN, CDR2 SVGIG (reference sequence). This CDR3 is built from 14 residues. The CDR3 spells CAWSPGGPNQPQHF. The CDR3 DNA sequence: TGTGCCTGGAGTCCGGGGGGTCCCAATCAGCCCCAGCATTTT.

V usage is TRBV7-7 and J usage is TRBJ2-5; TRBD1 agrees at 7 bases. Germline assignment: CDR1 SSHAT and CDR2 FNYEAQ (reference sequence). CDR3 length: 13 residues. V lost 1 base and J lost 4; bases outside the gene matches: 0. The CDR3 spells CASSLDRGETQYF. The CDR3 bases are TGTGCCAGCAGCTTAGACAGGGGAGAGACCCAGTACTTC.

The chain is built from TRBV2 and TRBJ2-4; 10 nucleotides align to TRBD2. CDR1 is SNHLY, CDR2 FYNNEI, per germline. The CDR3 spans 12 residues. After removal of 5 bases from V and 11 bases from J, the junction contained 3 bases not matched to a gene. The CDR3 DNA reads TGTGCCAGCAGTAATAGCGGGAGGCTTCAGTACTTC. Translation: CASSNSGRLQYF.

A word on this clone: Other DNA sequences in the same sample also yield this CDR3. The chain recombines TRBV6-1 with TRBJ1-1, with D unresolved. V shed 1 base and J shed 1 base, with 4 bases lying between them. The CDR3 loop spans 13 amino acids. Germline CDR1 and CDR2: MNHNS and SASEGT. CDR3 sequence reads: CASSEVRNTEAFF. DNA of the CDR3: TGTGCCAGCAGTGAAGTCAGGAACACTGAAGCTTTCTTT.

V is TRBV6-5 and J is TRBJ1-5, with TRBD1 matching 7 bases. The trim removed 10 bases at V and 0 bases at J, leaving 9 bases unmatched. The germline CDR1 and CDR2 sequences are MNHEY and SVGAGI. CDR3 size: 15 residues. This CDR3 is CATRGQPNSNQPQHF. CDR3 nucleotides: TGTGCCACCCGGGGACAGCCGAATAGCAATCAGCCCCAGCATTTT.

The rearrangement links TRBV27 to TRBJ2-1; D unresolved. This CDR3 contains 13 residues. Germline lookup yields CDR1 MNHEY and CDR2 SMNVEV (reference sequence). V lost 6 bases to trimming and J lost 5 bases, with 11 bases between them. The CDR3 sequence is CASRIASHNEQFF. For the CDR3, the DNA is TGTGCCAGCAGAATAGCCTCTCACAATGAGCAGTTCTTC.

The chain links TRBV7-2 to TRBJ2-7; TRBD1 agrees at 7 bases. The CDR3 spans 14 residues. CDR1 is SGHTA and CDR2 is FQGNSA in the germline V gene. The V and J ends lost 5 bases and 2 bases, in that order; junction bases with no gene match: 6. The DNA of the CDR3 is TGTGCCAGCAGCGCAAACGGACAGGCCTACGAGCAGTACTTC. Encoded protein: CASSANGQAYEQYF.

The chain links TRBV11-3 to TRBJ1-1, with D unclear. Per the germline V gene, CDR1 is SGHNT and CDR2 is YENEEA. The CDR3 is 13 residues long. V lost 0 bases, J lost 4 bases, and 6 bases lay in between. The CDR3 here is CASSLDSGTEAFF. As DNA, the CDR3 is TGTGCCAGCAGCTTAGATAGTGGCACTGAAGCTTTCTTT.

This chain joins TRBV7-6 and TRBJ2-3, with 8 bases lining up with TRBD2. Germline lookup yields CDR1 SGHVS and CDR2 FNYEAQ. The CDR3 has 17 residues. Trimming at V came to 0 bases and at J to 0 bases, leaving 5 bases not matched to a gene. The chain's CDR3 is CASSLAPSGLSTDTQYF. In DNA, the CDR3 is TGTGCCAGCAGCTTAGCCCCTAGCGGGCTTAGCACAGATACGCAGTATTTT.

The chain combines TRBV27 with TRBJ2-1; 8 positions agree with TRBD2. Germline loops: CDR1 MNHEY, CDR2 SMNVEV (reference sequence). The CDR3 is made up of 15 amino acids. With 8 bases clipped from V and 8 bases from J, the junction kept 14 bases outside the gene matches. The CDR3 protein is CASYGRAGVVDEQFF. The CDR3 nucleotides read TGTGCCAGCTACGGGCGAGCGGGAGTAGTAGATGAGCAGTTCTTC.

There are a few counts of this clone. This chain joins TRBV28 and TRBJ2-1; tentatively, D is TRBD1 (6 bases). The CDR3 length is 14 residues. Germline assignment: CDR1 MDHEN and CDR2 SYDVKM. The ends were cut back, 3 bases at V and 6 bases at J, with 12 bases in the middle. The CDR3 spells CASSLNRVVNEQFF. The CDR3 region has the DNA TGTGCCAGCAGTTTGAACAGGGTAGTCAATGAGCAGTTCTTC.

The chain joins TRBV7-3 to TRBJ1-1; possibly TRBD1 for D (6 bases). Germline V gene data show CDR1 as SGHTA and CDR2 as FQGTGA. This CDR3 contains 13 residues. The V and J ends lost 5 bases and 2 bases respectively, with 9 bases between them. The CDR3 sequence is CASSPTGNTEAFF. In nucleotides, the CDR3 is TGTGCCAGCAGCCCGACAGGAAACACTGAAGCTTTCTTT.

The chain carries TRBV7-9 and TRBJ2-2, with 10 bases lining up with TRBD2. Germline-derived CDR1 and CDR2 are SEHNR and FQNEAQ (reference sequence). The CDR3 covers 15 residues. Unmatched junction bases numbered 7, after V lost 6 bases and J lost 6 bases. DNA for the CDR3: TGTGCCAGCAGGCCCTCCAGCGGGGGGGCCGGGGAGCTGTTTTTT. Translated: CASRPSSGGAGELFF. The variable domain in full, with the rest retrieved from reference TRBV7-9 and TRBJ2-2, is DTGVSQNPRHKITKRGQNVTFRCDPISEHNRLYWYRQTLGQGPEFLTYFQNEAQLEKSRLLSDRFSAERPKGSFSTLEIQRTEQGDSAMYLCASRPSSGGAGELFFGEGSRLTVL.